These T cell receptor beta chains were read from a single sample in a study of control samples from healthy donors and cancer patients. Measured with immunoSEQ multiplex PCR; TCRdb has only the in-frame clones, and not every one. The profile shows over 80,000 clones, approximately 82% of them singletons. Sequenced material: blood. The receptors here all came from a man aged 60 to 75 in good health. The CDR3 runs from the conserved cysteine through the conserved F or W. The D gene is left open where the match is weak. The size field is filled for only some rows; it gives once, few, many or a size class.

J gene: TRBJ1-5; clone size: NA; D gene: NA; V gene: TRBV2; CDR3 DNA: TGTGCCAGCAGTCGGGACGTTGGGTATCAGCCCCAGCATTTT; CDR3 protein: CASSRDVGYQPQHF
J gene: TRBJ2-7; clone size: NA; D gene: TRBD1; V gene: TRBV7-3; CDR3 DNA: TGTGCCAGCAGCCTAGGGACAGGGGGCACGGGCGAGCAGTACTTC; CDR3 protein: CASSLGTGGTGEQYF
J gene: TRBJ2-1; clone size: NA; D gene: NA; V gene: TRBV13; CDR3 DNA: TGTGCCAGCAGCTTAGGGGGTGGAGCCAATGAGCAGTTCTTC; CDR3 protein: CASSLGGGANEQFF
J gene: TRBJ2-7; clone size: NA; D gene: NA; V gene: TRBV29-1; CDR3 DNA: TGCAGCGTCGGACGGGCTGAACCCTACGAGCAGTACTTC; CDR3 protein: CSVGRAEPYEQYF
J gene: TRBJ2-2; clone size: NA; D gene: TRBD2; V gene: TRBV3-1/TRBV3-2; CDR3 DNA: TGTGCCAGCAGCCTACTAGCGGGGAACACCGGGGAGCTGTTTTTT; CDR3 protein: CASSLLAGNTGELFF
J gene: TRBJ1-3; clone size: NA; D gene: TRBD1; V gene: TRBV4-1; CDR3 DNA: TGCGCCAGCAGCCAACAGGGGGCGATACACTCTGGAAACACCATATATTTT; CDR3 protein: CASSQQGAIHSGNTIYF
J gene: TRBJ2-7; clone size: NA; D gene: NA; V gene: TRBV24-1; CDR3 DNA: TGTGCCACCATGGCCTTCCCGTCCACCTACGAGCAGTACTTC; CDR3 protein: CATMAFPSTYEQYF
J gene: TRBJ1-1; clone size: NA; D gene: NA; V gene: TRBV30; CDR3 DNA: TGTGCCTGGGAATCCGTGAACACTGAAGCTTTCTTT; CDR3 protein: CAWESVNTEAFF
J gene: TRBJ2-6; clone size: NA; D gene: NA; V gene: TRBV7-9; CDR3 DNA: TGTGCCAGCAGCTTATACGGGGCCAACGTCCTGACTTTC; CDR3 protein: CASSLYGANVLTF
J gene: TRBJ2-5; clone size: once; D gene: TRBD1; V gene: TRBV7-6; CDR3 DNA: TGTGCCAGCAGCTCAATCGCAGGGGGCGCGGAGACCCAGTACTTC; CDR3 protein: CASSSIAGGAETQYF
J gene: TRBJ2-7; clone size: NA; D gene: NA; V gene: TRBV6-5; CDR3 DNA: TGTGCCAGCAGGTCCCCACAGGTGGTCGAGCAGTACTTC; CDR3 protein: CASRSPQVVEQYF
J gene: TRBJ2-7; clone size: NA; D gene: NA; V gene: TRBV28; CDR3 DNA: TGTGCCAGCAGTCGAGGGTGGGCCTATGTTATGGAGGTCTACGAGCAGTACTTC; CDR3 protein: CASSRGWAYVMEVYEQYF
J gene: TRBJ2-5; clone size: NA; D gene: TRBD2; V gene: TRBV6-5; CDR3 DNA: TGTGCCAGCAGTTACTCCGGGAGGCGGGAAGAGACCCAGTACTTC; CDR3 protein: CASSYSGRREETQYF
J gene: TRBJ1-3; clone size: NA; D gene: TRBD1; V gene: TRBV19; CDR3 DNA: TGTGCCAGTAGTGGAGGGGACAGGGGGACTGGAAACACCATATATTTT; CDR3 protein: CASSGGDRGTGNTIYF
J gene: TRBJ2-2; clone size: NA; D gene: NA; V gene: TRBV6-5; CDR3 DNA: TGTGCCAGCAGTTATTCCCCCGTACCGAACACCGGGGAGCTGTTTTTT; CDR3 protein: CASSYSPVPNTGELFF
J gene: TRBJ1-4; clone size: NA; D gene: NA; V gene: TRBV5-1; CDR3 DNA: TGCGCCAGCAGCCAGGAGGTCGCAACTAATGAAAAACTGTTTTTT; CDR3 protein: CASSQEVATNEKLFF
J gene: TRBJ2-7; clone size: NA; D gene: NA; V gene: TRBV12-5; CDR3 DNA: TGTGCTAGTGGTCCCGAGGCGTTTAGCGAGCAGTACTTC; CDR3 protein: CASGPEAFSEQYF
J gene: TRBJ2-5; clone size: NA; D gene: TRBD1; V gene: TRBV5-6; CDR3 DNA: TGTGCCAGCAGCCCACGACAGGGGAGAGAGACCCAGTACTTC; CDR3 protein: CASSPRQGRETQYF
J gene: TRBJ2-2; clone size: NA; D gene: TRBD2; V gene: TRBV6-6; CDR3 DNA: TGTGCCAGCACCAAAGCGGGAGTTGCCGGGGAGCTGTTTTTT; CDR3 protein: CASTKAGVAGELFF
J gene: TRBJ2-7; clone size: NA; D gene: NA; V gene: TRBV27; CDR3 DNA: TGTGCCAGCAGGAGAGACCGATTAGCCTACGAGCAGTACTTC; CDR3 protein: CASRRDRLAYEQYF
J gene: TRBJ2-4; clone size: NA; D gene: NA; V gene: TRBV11-2; CDR3 DNA: TGTGCCAGCAGCTTAGAGCCGGGGGCCATTCAGTACTTC; CDR3 protein: CASSLEPGAIQYF
J gene: TRBJ1-5; clone size: NA; D gene: NA; V gene: TRBV19; CDR3 DNA: TGTGCCAGTAGTATCGGCACAGTCCACTATAGCAATCAGCCCCAGCATTTT; CDR3 protein: CASSIGTVHYSNQPQHF
J gene: TRBJ2-3; clone size: NA; D gene: TRBD1; V gene: TRBV4-1; CDR3 DNA: TGCGCCAGCAGCCAAGAGGCAGGGGGCTTCGATACGCAGTATTTT; CDR3 protein: CASSQEAGGFDTQYF
J gene: TRBJ1-1; clone size: NA; D gene: NA; V gene: TRBV19; CDR3 DNA: TGTGCCAGTCGGAGCGGGATGAACACTGAAGCTTTCTTT; CDR3 protein: CASRSGMNTEAFF
J gene: TRBJ1-4; clone size: NA; D gene: TRBD1; V gene: TRBV27; CDR3 DNA: TGTGCCAGCTCGGGGACAGGGACATTAATGAAAAAACTGTTTTTT; CDR3 protein: CASSGTGTLMKKLFF
J gene: TRBJ1-1; clone size: NA; D gene: NA; V gene: TRBV6-4; CDR3 DNA: TGTGCCAGCAGTACCAGGGAGGACACTGAAGCTTTCTTT; CDR3 protein: CASSTREDTEAFF
J gene: TRBJ1-4; clone size: NA; D gene: TRBD1; V gene: TRBV12-3/TRBV12-4; CDR3 DNA: TGTGCCAGCAGTTTGACAGGGACTGAAAAACTGTTTTTT; CDR3 protein: CASSLTGTEKLFF
J gene: TRBJ2-7; clone size: NA; D gene: TRBD1; V gene: TRBV6-5; CDR3 DNA: TGTGCCAGCAGTTTGGACAGGGGTTCCTACGAGCAGTACTTC; CDR3 protein: CASSLDRGSYEQYF
J gene: TRBJ2-5; clone size: NA; D gene: TRBD1; V gene: TRBV10-3; CDR3 DNA: TGTGCCATCAGCGGGACAGGGAGTTCTAGAGAGACCCAGTACTTC; CDR3 protein: CAISGTGSSRETQYF
J gene: TRBJ1-4; clone size: NA; D gene: TRBD1; V gene: TRBV7-9; CDR3 DNA: TGTGCCAGCAGCTTATACCGGGACAGGGAGGAGGGACTGTTTTTT; CDR3 protein: CASSLYRDREEGLFF
J gene: TRBJ1-1; clone size: NA; D gene: NA; V gene: TRBV4-2; CDR3 DNA: TGTGCCAGCAGCCAAAACAAGGGGAACACTGAAGCTTTCTTT; CDR3 protein: CASSQNKGNTEAFF
J gene: TRBJ2-7; clone size: NA; D gene: NA; V gene: TRBV4-1; CDR3 DNA: TGCGCCAGCAGCCAAGAGGGGTTCTCCTACGAGCAGTACTTC; CDR3 protein: CASSQEGFSYEQYF
J gene: TRBJ2-1; clone size: NA; D gene: NA; V gene: TRBV27; CDR3 DNA: TGTGCCAGCAGTTTAACAGGGACCAGCTCCTACAATGAGCAGTTCTTC; CDR3 protein: CASSLTGTSSYNEQFF
J gene: TRBJ2-7; clone size: NA; D gene: NA; V gene: TRBV6-5; CDR3 DNA: TGTGCCAGCAGGGCGCGGGACAGTTCCTACGAGCAGTACTTC; CDR3 protein: CASRARDSSYEQYF
J gene: TRBJ1-1; clone size: NA; D gene: NA; V gene: TRBV6-1; CDR3 DNA: TGTGCCAGCAGTGAAGCTTGGTGGAGCAAAACAGCGAACACTGAAGCTTTCTTT; CDR3 protein: CASSEAWWSKTANTEAFF
J gene: TRBJ1-1; clone size: NA; D gene: NA; V gene: TRBV29-1; CDR3 DNA: TGCAGCGATACAGGCTCTGAAGCTTTCTTT; CDR3 protein: CSDTGSEAFF
J gene: TRBJ1-1; clone size: NA; D gene: NA; V gene: TRBV30; CDR3 DNA: TGTGCCTGGAGTCGTACCCTGGAGACTGAAGCTTTCTTT; CDR3 protein: CAWSRTLETEAFF
J gene: TRBJ1-1; clone size: NA; D gene: TRBD1; V gene: TRBV4-1; CDR3 DNA: TGCGCCAGCAGCCGCCCTGGGGACAGGGCCTCTGAAGCTTTCTTT; CDR3 protein: CASSRPGDRASEAFF
J gene: TRBJ1-2; clone size: NA; D gene: NA; V gene: TRBV28; CDR3 DNA: TGTGCCAGCACCGCGGGGATCCGGGTCTATGGCTACACCTTC; CDR3 protein: CASTAGIRVYGYTF
J gene: TRBJ2-4; clone size: NA; D gene: TRBD1; V gene: TRBV5-6; CDR3 DNA: TGTGCCAGCAGCGACAGGGCGGAGCGGTCCAAAAACATTCAGTACTTC; CDR3 protein: CASSDRAERSKNIQYF
J gene: TRBJ2-5; clone size: once; D gene: NA; V gene: TRBV7-9; CDR3 DNA: TGTGCCAGCAGCCGTCGGGGGCCACCGTACTTC; CDR3 protein: CASSRRGPPYF
J gene: TRBJ2-5; clone size: NA; D gene: TRBD1; V gene: TRBV11-2; CDR3 DNA: TGTGCCAGCAGCCGGACAGGCGGCCAAGAGACCCAGTACTTC; CDR3 protein: CASSRTGGQETQYF
J gene: TRBJ1-2; clone size: NA; D gene: NA; V gene: TRBV10-3; CDR3 DNA: TGTGCCATCAGTGAGCAGGGAATCTACACCTTC; CDR3 protein: CAISEQGIYTF
J gene: TRBJ1-4; clone size: NA; D gene: NA; V gene: TRBV27; CDR3 DNA: TGTGCCAGCAGTGTCCGGGACGGGGGAGGCGATAATGAAAAACTGTTTTTT; CDR3 protein: CASSVRDGGGDNEKLFF
J gene: TRBJ2-1; clone size: NA; D gene: TRBD2; V gene: TRBV6-4; CDR3 DNA: TGTGCCAGCAGCCTAGCGGGAGAAAACAATGAGCAGTTCTTC; CDR3 protein: CASSLAGENNEQFF